This entry concerns a single T cell receptor beta chain. Its antigen is not known. The method was immunoSEQ multiplex PCR; TCRdb's version includes in-frame clones alone and lacks a portion of them. The data hold 150,000 to 170,000 clones, with about 88% observed a single time. This sample was taken from a study of T cell responses to AZD1222 COVID-19 vaccine. The study's findings and limits: Clonal diversity was possibly underestimated; the donors were predominantly white British and more often female. Spike-specific TCR repertoires showed rising breadth and depth after two AZD1222 doses.

CDR1 LNHDA and CDR2 SQIVND come from the germline V gene (reference sequence). The V and J ends lost 7 bases and 0 bases respectively, with 13 bases between them. The CDR3 spans 15 residues. The sequencing used peripheral blood, collected on day 0 of AZD1222 vaccination. V is TRBV19 and J is TRBJ1-5; tentatively, D is TRBD1 (5 bases). The receptor was derived from an adult in good health. DNA for the CDR3: TGTGCCAGTACCCCAGTGGGGGTTAGCAATCAGCCCCAGCATTTT. The encoded protein is CASTPVGVSNQPQHF.